One and the same sample provided the 19 T cell receptor beta chains below, sequenced in a study of T-cell reconstitution after alpha-beta-depleted transplantation in children. Unique molecular identifiers were incorporated during preparation of the TCRbeta library. TCRdb independently ran MiXCR on the PCR reads; one entry per CDR3 protein. The sample gives 500,000 to 600,000 distinct CDR3 sequences, 32% of which show up once; approximately 2.3% is in the top ten. Sequenced here: PBMCs from the stem cell graft donor, sampled from the stem cell graft. The receptors were sampled from a human donor who donated a stem cell graft to a child with aplastic anemia.

This clonotype was seen a handful of times. The chain uses TRBV6-2 or TRBV6-3 and TRBJ2-2, with D unclear. Per germline, CDR1 MNHEY and CDR2 SVGEGT. Trimming stripped 0 bases from V and 4 bases from J, with 3 bases between. The CDR3 length is 13 residues. The chain's CDR3 is CASSYSSTGELFF. In DNA form, the CDR3 reads TGTGCCAGCAGTTACTCAAGCACCGGGGAGCTGTTTTTT.

This clonotype turned up a few times. This chain connects TRBV5-1 to TRBJ1-1; D unresolved. This CDR3 region has 15 residues. V lost 0 bases, J lost 5 bases, and 14 bases lay in between. The V gene's germline CDR1 is SGHRS and CDR2 YFSETQ. The CDR3 coding sequence is TGCGCCAGCAGCTTGGCGGGAGGCTTCGGTACTGAAGCTTTCTTT. Its protein is CASSLAGGFGTEAFF.

The CDR3 DNA is TGTGCCAGCAGTTATCCTCTAGCGGGGGACCTTCATGCAGATGAGCAGTTCTTC. This translates into CASSYPLAGDLHADEQFF. The chain uses TRBV28 and TRBJ2-1; TRBD2 matches 10 bases. Germline CDR1 MDHEN, CDR2 SYDVKM. V shed 4 bases, J shed 8 bases, and the junction held 17 bases outside the gene matches. The CDR3 consists of 18 residues. Filled out from reference TRBV28 and TRBJ2-1, the complete variable domain reads DVKVTQSSRYLVKRTGEKVFLECVQDMDHENMFWYRQDPGLGLRLIYFSYDVKMKEKGDIPEGYSVSREKKERFSLILESASTNQTSMYLCASSYPLAGDLHADEQFFGPGTRLTVL.

This clonotype was recorded a few times. V is TRBV7-2 and J is TRBJ1-3, with D possibly matching TRBD1 (5 bases). The germline V and J ends were trimmed by 0 bases and 2 bases, with 8 bases remaining between them. Germline CDR1 reads SGHTA; CDR2 reads FQGNSA. This CDR3 is 15 amino acids long. The CDR3 nucleotides read TGTGCCAGCAGCTTAGCGATCAGGGCTGGAAACACCATATATTTT. Translated, it gives CASSLAIRAGNTIYF.

V usage is TRBV11-2 and J usage is TRBJ1-5; possibly TRBD1 for D (5 bases). Trimming took off 1 base at V and 2 bases at J, with 21 bases between the two ends. This CDR3 region has 19 residues. CDR1 SGHAT and CDR2 FQNNGV come from the germline V gene. The CDR3 spells CASSLVYTTEGLGNQPQHF. CDR3 DNA: TGTGCCAGCAGCTTAGTCTATACGACAGAGGGTTTGGGCAATCAGCCCCAGCATTTT.

The gene calls are TRBV6-5 and TRBJ2-3, with TRBD2 identical over 7 bases. The germline gives CDR1 MNHEY, CDR2 SVGAGI. The J segment lost 0 bases and the V segment lost 0 bases, leaving 3 bases of the junction unmatched. The CDR3 has 16 amino acids. CDR3 sequence reads: CASSYSLAESTDTQYF. In DNA, the CDR3 is TGTGCCAGCAGTTACTCTCTAGCGGAAAGCACAGATACGCAGTATTTT.

The V call is TRBV12-3 or TRBV12-4, the J call TRBJ1-2; D uncertain. Trimming removed 2 bases at V and 2 bases at J, with 9 bases between. The CDR3 extends over 14 amino acids. The CDR3 protein is CASSLLGENYGYTF. The CDR3 region has the DNA TGTGCCAGCAGTTTACTGGGAGAAAACTATGGCTACACCTTC.

The chain carries TRBV7-6 and TRBJ1-5; D might be TRBD1 (6 bases). V lost 5 bases and J 0 bases, leaving 11 bases between the germline ends. The length of the CDR3 is 15 residues. Germline V CDR1 and CDR2: SGHVS, FNYEAQ. The CDR3 reads CASSVSQGSNQPQHF. The CDR3 DNA reads as TGTGCCAGCAGCGTATCACAGGGTAGCAATCAGCCCCAGCATTTT.

The rearrangement links TRBV7-9 to TRBJ2-1; 10 positions agree with TRBD2. Unmatched junction bases numbered 13, after V lost 6 bases and J lost 8 bases. Germline-derived CDR1 and CDR2 are SEHNR and FQNEAQ (reference sequence). The CDR3 contains 16 residues. CDR3 in DNA: TGTGCCAGCAGTTACCCTAGCGGGAGTTCTTGGGATGAGCAGTTCTTC. Translated: CASSYPSGSSWDEQFF. Variable domain in full (rest from reference TRBV7-9 and TRBJ2-1): DTGVSQNPRHKITKRGQNVTFRCDPISEHNRLYWYRQTLGQGPEFLTYFQNEAQLEKSRLLSDRFSAERPKGSFSTLEIQRTEQGDSAMYLCASSYPSGSSWDEQFFGPGTRLTVL.

The table lists this clonotype with a few counts. The V gene is TRBV10-3, the J gene TRBJ2-1, with D possibly being TRBD2 (7 bases). The CDR3 is 18 amino acids. The V and J ends lost 7 bases and 0 bases respectively, with 22 bases between them. Germline V CDR1 and CDR2: ENHRY, SYGVKD. In nucleotides, the CDR3 is TGTGCCATCAATAAAGGACAGACTAGCCTTCCCTCCTACAATGAGCAGTTCTTC. The encoded protein is CAINKGQTSLPSYNEQFF.

This chain joins TRBV12-3 or TRBV12-4 and TRBJ2-1, with 9 bases identical to TRBD1. V lost 6 bases and J lost 7; bases outside the gene matches: 16. The CDR3 has 17 residues. The CDR3, as DNA: TGTGCCAGCAGCACCGGGACAGGGAGTCGGCGGGGAAATGAGCAGTTCTTC. Translation: CASSTGTGSRRGNEQFF.

The V and J genes are TRBV29-1 and TRBJ1-1; D is undetermined. Trimming cost V 4 bases and J 0 bases, with 9 bases left between them. The CDR3 totals 13 residues. The germline gives CDR1 SQVTM, CDR2 ANQGSEA. The CDR3 loop is CSVAGTLNTEAFF. CDR3 DNA: TGCAGCGTTGCGGGCACCTTGAACACTGAAGCTTTCTTT.

This clonotype was counted between two and nine times. This chain links TRBV12-3 or TRBV12-4 with TRBJ2-2; D unclear. Trimming removed 2 bases at V and 0 bases at J, with 13 bases between. This CDR3 is 17 amino acids long. The CDR3 loop reads CASSLRFTATNTGELFF. Here the CDR3 DNA reads TGTGCCAGCAGTTTAAGGTTCACGGCCACGAACACCGGGGAGCTGTTTTTT.

This chain uses TRBV13 with TRBJ1-6; tentative D call: TRBD1 (6 bases). CDR1 is PRHDT and CDR2 is FYEKMQ in the germline V gene (reference sequence). The CDR3 has 17 residues. V lost 3 bases and J 9 bases, leaving 21 bases between the germline ends. CDR3 bases: TGTGCCAGCAGCTTGGGGGCAGGGAATTTTATTGGTTCACCCCTCCACTTT. Translation gives CASSLGAGNFIGSPLHF.

This clonotype occurred a few times. V is TRBV11-2 and J is TRBJ2-7; TRBD2 might be the D (6 bases). V was cut by 4 bases and J by 6 bases, with 13 bases left in between. CDR1 and CDR2 from the germline V gene are SGHAT and FQNNGV. The CDR3 extends over 13 amino acids. Here the CDR3 reads CASSWGPRGEQYV. As DNA, the CDR3 is TGTGCCAGCAGCTGGGGACCGCGGGGCGAGCAGTACGTC.

The chain carries TRBV12-3 or TRBV12-4 and TRBJ1-5, with TRBD1 as a possible D gene (5 bases). V lost 6 bases and J 1 base, leaving 16 bases between the germline ends. CDR3 length: 16 residues. CDR3 residues: CASSFDRGVSNQPQHF. The CDR3 DNA reads as TGTGCCAGCAGCTTCGACAGAGGGGTGAGCAATCAGCCCCAGCATTTT.

This clonotype showed up many times. V gene TRBV20-1 combines with J gene TRBJ2-4, with 7 bases identical to TRBD2. Germline lookup yields CDR1 DFQATT and CDR2 SNEGSKA (reference sequence). This CDR3 has 14 residues. The trim removed 1 base at V and 10 bases at J, leaving 10 bases unmatched. CDR3: CSARATSGIGIQYF. For the CDR3, the DNA is TGCAGTGCTAGAGCCACCAGCGGGATCGGTATTCAGTACTTC.

The chain is built from TRBV7-9 and TRBJ1-1; TRBD1 might be the D (5 bases). With 7 bases removed from V and 0 bases from J, the gap between germline ends came to 18 bases. The CDR3 sequence is 16 residues long. In germline, CDR1 is SEHNR, CDR2 FQNEAQ (reference sequence). The DNA of the CDR3 is TGTGCCAGCATCCTTACGGGGAGACAGATGAACACTGAAGCTTTCTTT. It is translated as CASILTGRQMNTEAFF.

This clonotype was counted only a few times. CDR3 residues: CSGTASNQPQHF. The CDR3 DNA reads TGCAGCGGGACAGCGTCCAATCAGCCCCAGCATTTT. The chain carries TRBV29-1 and TRBJ1-5; D may be TRBD1 (6 bases). The germline CDR1 and CDR2 sequences are SQVTM and ANQGSEA. The V and J ends lost 7 bases and 3 bases respectively, with 10 bases between them. There are 12 residues in the CDR3.